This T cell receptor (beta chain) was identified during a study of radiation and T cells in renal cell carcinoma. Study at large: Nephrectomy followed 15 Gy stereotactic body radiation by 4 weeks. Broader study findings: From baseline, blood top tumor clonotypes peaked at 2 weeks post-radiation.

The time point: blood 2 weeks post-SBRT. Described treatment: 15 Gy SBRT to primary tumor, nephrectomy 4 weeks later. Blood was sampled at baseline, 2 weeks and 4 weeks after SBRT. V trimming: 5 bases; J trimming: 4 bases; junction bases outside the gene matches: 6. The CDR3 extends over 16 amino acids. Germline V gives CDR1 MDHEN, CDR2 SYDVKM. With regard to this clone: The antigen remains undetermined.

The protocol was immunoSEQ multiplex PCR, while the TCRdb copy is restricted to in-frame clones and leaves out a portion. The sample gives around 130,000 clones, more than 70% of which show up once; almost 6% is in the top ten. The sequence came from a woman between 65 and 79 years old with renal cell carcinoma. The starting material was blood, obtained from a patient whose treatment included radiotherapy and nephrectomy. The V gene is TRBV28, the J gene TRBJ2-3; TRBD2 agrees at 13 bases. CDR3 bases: TGTGCCAGCAGTCAGACTAGCGGGGGGTCCCCAGATACGCAGTATTTT. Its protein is CASSQTSGGSPDTQYF. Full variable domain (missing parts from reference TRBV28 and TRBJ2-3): DVKVTQSSRYLVKRTGEKVFLECVQDMDHENMFWYRQDPGLGLRLIYFSYDVKMKEKGDIPEGYSVSREKKERFSLILESASTNQTSMYLCASSQTSGGSPDTQYFGPGTRLTVL.